These 19 T cell receptor beta chains originate from one sample sequenced in a study of cytomegalovirus exposure and HLA in healthy donors. With 60 Vbeta and 13 Jbeta primers, the PCR was carried out. The method was immunoSEQ multiplex PCR; TCRdb's version includes in-frame clones alone and lacks a portion of them. The table has fewer than 250,000 clones, 74% seen once. Sequenced sample: PBMCs. The receptor source for this set is a woman in her thirties in good health and CMV-seropositive.

The V call is TRBV19, the J call TRBJ1-1, with D uncertain. This CDR3 contains 15 residues. Germline CDR1 LNHDA, CDR2 SQIVND (reference sequence). Trimming cost V 5 bases and J 5 bases, with 18 bases left between them. The DNA for the CDR3 is TGTGCCAGTAGTGTCCGGGAAAAGGGAGGTACTGAAGCTTTCTTT. Protein product: CASSVREKGGTEAFF.

This clone is a singleton in its sample. The chain couples TRBV5-4 to TRBJ1-2; a weak D match, TRBD1 (6 bases). Trimming stripped 1 base from V and 4 bases from J, with 8 bases between. The CDR3 spans 13 residues. Germline assignment: CDR1 SGHNT and CDR2 YYREEE (reference sequence). CDR3: CASSLTGIYGYTF. CDR3 in DNA: TGTGCCAGCAGCTTGACAGGGATCTATGGCTACACCTTC.

The chain has TRBV7-9 and TRBJ2-7, with 11 bases lining up with TRBD2. Germline V gene lookup returns CDR1 SEHNR and CDR2 FQNEAQ (reference sequence). This CDR3 contains 14 residues. The J segment lost 9 bases and the V segment lost 6 bases, leaving 10 bases of the junction unmatched. Here the CDR3 reads CASSTSGSSDGQYF. The CDR3 DNA reads TGTGCCAGCAGTACTAGCGGGAGTTCGGACGGGCAGTACTTC.

Points on this clone: Its ends do not fully match the called genes, so a read error is possible. In DNA form, the CDR3 reads TGTGCTAGCAGCCCGACCTCGCTCGGGGAGCAGTTCTTC. The encoded protein is CASSPTSLGEQFF. The gene calls are TRBV7-7 and TRBJ2-1, with D unresolved. This CDR3 spans 13 amino acids. Germline CDR1 is SSHAT and CDR2 is FNYEAQ (reference sequence).

The rearrangement uses TRBV5-1 and TRBJ2-3, with unresolved D. Trimming pared 9 bases from V and 2 bases from J, leaving 16 bases between. Germline lookup yields CDR1 SGHRS and CDR2 YFSETQ. There are 14 residues in the CDR3. Here the CDR3 reads CATTVGSTTDTQYF. The CDR3 DNA sequence: TGCGCCACCACGGTCGGTTCTACCACAGATACGCAGTATTTT. Together with reference TRBV5-1 and TRBJ2-3, the CDR3 gives the full variable domain: KAGVTQTPRYLIKTRGQQVTLSCSPISGHRSVSWYQQTPGQGLQFLFEYFSETQRNKGNFPGRFSGRQFSNSRSEMNVSTLELGDSALYLCATTVGSTTDTQYFGPGTRLTVL.

V and J are TRBV28 and TRBJ2-7; 8 nucleotides agree with TRBD1. V gave up 6 bases and J gave up 0 bases; unmatched junction bases: 7. This CDR3 comprises 15 residues. CDR1 is MDHEN and CDR2 is SYDVKM in the germline V gene. The CDR3 loop is CASRPTGVNSYEQYF. CDR3 DNA: TGTGCCAGCAGGCCGACAGGGGTCAACTCCTACGAGCAGTACTTC. The whole variable domain, remainder taken from reference TRBV28 and TRBJ2-7, is DVKVTQSSRYLVKRTGEKVFLECVQDMDHENMFWYRQDPGLGLRLIYFSYDVKMKEKGDIPEGYSVSREKKERFSLILESASTNQTSMYLCASRPTGVNSYEQYFGPGTRLTVT.

V is TRBV9 and J is TRBJ2-7; D is undetermined. CDR3 length: 14 residues. The V and J ends lost 0 bases and 1 base respectively, with 8 bases between them. Germline V lookup: CDR1 SGDLS, CDR2 YYNGEE. For the CDR3, the DNA is TGTGCCAGCAGCGTAGGAGGAGATTCCTACGAGCAGTACTTC. Its translation is CASSVGGDSYEQYF.

V is TRBV7-6 and J is TRBJ2-3; the match to TRBD2 covers 9 bases. After removal of 5 bases from V and 0 bases from J, the junction contained 3 bases not matched to a gene. This CDR3 spans 15 amino acids. Germline values: CDR1 SGHVS, CDR2 FNYEAQ. CDR3 residues: CASSDSGSSTDTQYF. The DNA of the CDR3 is TGTGCCAGCAGCGATAGCGGGAGTAGCACAGATACGCAGTATTTT.

This clone was observed a handful of times. The CDR3 nucleotides are TGCAGCGTTGAAGGGGGACAGGTTAGCACAGATACGCAGTATTTT. Translating it yields CSVEGGQVSTDTQYF. V and J are TRBV29-1 and TRBJ2-3; TRBD1 aligns across 8 bases. Germline V gene data show CDR1 as SQVTM and CDR2 as ANQGSEA. The CDR3 extends over 15 amino acids. J was trimmed by 0 bases and V by 1 base; bases with no gene match: 3.

This rearrangement joins TRBV7-9 to TRBJ2-5, with TRBD2 identical over 7 bases. The length of the CDR3 is 16 residues. CDR1 and CDR2 from the germline V gene are SEHNR and FQNEAQ (reference sequence). V shed 0 bases and J 11 bases; nucleotides not matched to a gene: 15. In DNA form, the CDR3 reads TGTGCCAGCAGCTTAGCGGGCGGGAGCCAACGAGGGGAGCAGTACTTC. Amino acids: CASSLAGGSQRGEQYF.

The chain carries TRBV5-8 and TRBJ2-1; 7 nucleotides align to TRBD2. This CDR3 contains 15 residues. The germline V gene has CDR1 SGHTS and CDR2 YDEGEE. The ends lost 2 bases at V and 2 bases at J; junction bases unmatched: 4. The CDR3 spells CASSFTSAAYNEQFF. DNA for the CDR3: TGTGCCAGCAGCTTCACTAGCGCTGCCTACAATGAGCAGTTCTTC.

This clone was picked up one time. The chain combines TRBV27 with TRBJ2-2; possible D gene TRBD2, 6 bases. Germline V gene lookup returns CDR1 MNHEY and CDR2 SMNVEV (reference sequence). The CDR3 loop spans 14 amino acids. V was clipped by 6 bases and J by 3 bases, with 11 bases between them. As DNA, the CDR3 is TGTGCCAGCAGGGGCCCGGGAGACACCGGGGAGCTGTTTTTT. Translation: CASRGPGDTGELFF.

The rearrangement links TRBV27 to TRBJ2-7; D possibly corresponds to TRBD1 (6 bases). V was trimmed by 3 bases and J by 3 bases, leaving 12 bases between them. The germline V gene has CDR1 MNHEY and CDR2 SMNVEV (reference sequence). The CDR3 contains 14 residues. The CDR3 region has the DNA TGTGCCAGCAGTTTGCAGGGGAACCTCTACGAGCAGTACTTC. This codes for CASSLQGNLYEQYF.

The V gene is TRBV6-5, the J gene TRBJ1-3; tentatively, D is TRBD1 (5 bases). Trimming pared 0 bases from V and 3 bases from J, leaving 12 bases between. This CDR3 has 16 residues. Germline CDR1 is MNHEY and CDR2 is SVGAGI. DNA for the CDR3: TGTGCCAGCAGTTACTCAACCGGGGGGATTGGAAACACCATATATTTT. Translating it yields CASSYSTGGIGNTIYF.

The genes are TRBV4-1 and TRBJ2-1; D is possibly TRBD2 (6 bases). Germline V gene sequence: CDR1 MGHRA, CDR2 YSYEKL. Between the trimmed V and J ends, which lost 8 bases and 6 bases, there was a span of 23 bases. This CDR3 is 16 amino acids long. This CDR3 reads CASSAAIAEPCNEQFF. The CDR3 DNA sequence: TGCGCCAGCTCCGCGGCCATAGCGGAGCCCTGCAATGAGCAGTTCTTC.

The genes are TRBV5-6 and TRBJ1-2, with D unresolved. The germline gives CDR1 SGHDT, CDR2 YYEEEE. This CDR3 comprises 16 residues. The V gene lost 1 base and the J gene lost 0 bases, with 13 bases spanning the gap. As DNA, the CDR3 is TGTGCCAGCAGCTTGATCAGGTCCCGAGCTAACTATGGCTACACCTTC. It encodes CASSLIRSRANYGYTF.

To note about this clone: Relative to the germline gene, one junction end is altered; a read error may explain this. Other nucleotide sequences from this sample produce the same CDR3. The chain couples TRBV7-9 to TRBJ2-2, with 10 bases that match TRBD2. The germline gives CDR1 SEHNR, CDR2 FQNEAQ (reference sequence). The CDR3 runs to 14 residues. The CDR3: CASSLAGVTGELFF. The CDR3 bases are TGTGCCAGCAGCCTAGCGGGAGTCACCGGGGAGCTGTTTTTT.

This clone was recorded once. J is TRBJ2-7 and V is TRBV25-1; TRBD1 agrees at 7 bases. Germline CDR1 reads MGHDK; CDR2 reads SYGVNS. The CDR3 length is 16 residues. Trimming removed 0 bases from V and 3 bases from J; junction bases left unmatched: 8. CDR3 nucleotide sequence: TGTGCCAGCAGTGAATATTTGGCAGGGGGTCGCTACGAGCAGTACTTC. This codes for CASSEYLAGGRYEQYF.

This clone was recorded only once. The chain couples TRBV6-5 to TRBJ1-1; perhaps TRBD1 as D (5 bases). Germline CDR1 MNHEY, CDR2 SVGAGI. V dropped 1 base and J dropped 4 bases, with 10 bases sitting between them. The CDR3 loop spans 14 amino acids. The DNA of the CDR3 is TGTGCCAGCAGTTACTTTGACAGCTTCACTGAAGCTTTCTTT. Translating it yields CASSYFDSFTEAFF.